Below are 32 T cell receptor beta chains sequenced from a single sample in a study of T cell repertoires in cytomegalovirus infection. TCRdb passed the reads through MiXCR, listing each CDR3 protein once. The top ten clones hold about 6.3% of a sample with roughly 240,000 distinct CDR3 sequences, under 8.5% of them seen once. The sequenced material came from PBMCs. These receptors all stem from a human donor in good health (CMV status not recorded). Some clones in this sample may be carry-over from other donors' samples.

This clonotype came up many times. The chain recombines TRBV5-1 with TRBJ1-2, with 11 bases lining up with TRBD1. V was clipped by 8 bases and J by 3 bases; unmatched bases: 24. The CDR3 runs 20 residues. CDR1 and CDR2 (germline): SGHRS, YFSETQ. In DNA form, the CDR3 reads TGCGCCAGTTGGGGCGTTGGGGCCCTAAAACCGGGACAGGGGGACTATGGCTACACCTTC. Translating gives CASWGVGALKPGQGDYGYTF. The full variable domain, rest sourced from reference TRBV5-1 and TRBJ1-2, is KAGVTQTPRYLIKTRGQQVTLSCSPISGHRSVSWYQQTPGQGLQFLFEYFSETQRNKGNFPGRFSGRQFSNSRSEMNVSTLELGDSALYLCASWGVGALKPGQGDYGYTFGSGTRLTVV.

There are many counts of this clonotype. This chain uses TRBV7-2 with TRBJ2-7, with TRBD2 matching over 13 bases. The germline V gene has CDR1 SGHTA and CDR2 FQGNSA. The CDR3 has 16 amino acids. The junction had 9 bases not matched to a gene; V was cut back by 5 bases and J by 5 bases. CDR3 protein: CASSLTSGGAGNEQYF. The CDR3 DNA reads TGTGCCAGCAGCCTCACTAGCGGGGGGGCCGGAAACGAGCAGTACTTC. Filled out from reference TRBV7-2 and TRBJ2-7, the complete variable domain reads GAGVSQSPSNKVTEKGKDVELRCDPISGHTALYWYRQSLGQGLEFLIYFQGNSAPDKSGLPSDRFSAERTGGSVSTLTIQRTQQEDSAVYLCASSLTSGGAGNEQYFGPGTRLTVT.

This clonotype was detected only a few times. J is TRBJ2-7 and V is TRBV6-2 or TRBV6-3; possibly TRBD2 for D (6 bases). V was cut by 6 bases and J by 6 bases, with 12 bases left in between. The CDR3 has 12 residues. Per the germline V gene, CDR1 is MNHEY and CDR2 is SVGEGT. CDR3 DNA: TGTGCCAGCAGACAAGGGACTTTCGAGCAGTACTTC. It encodes CASRQGTFEQYF.

This clonotype appeared many times. The chain has TRBV7-2 and TRBJ2-5; D is perhaps TRBD1 (6 bases). The CDR3 is 16 amino acids. Trimming took off 3 bases at V and 4 bases at J, with 18 bases between the two ends. Germline V gene lookup returns CDR1 SGHTA and CDR2 FQGNSA. DNA for the CDR3: TGTGCCAGCAGCTTGCAGCCTGGCAGGGGTAGAGAGACCCAGTACTTC. Its protein is CASSLQPGRGRETQYF.

In its sample, this clonotype was seen many times. The V and J genes are TRBV14 and TRBJ2-7; no reliable D call. V was cut by 4 bases and J by 3 bases, with 13 bases left in between. CDR3 size: 14 residues. CDR1 and CDR2 from the germline V gene are SGHDN and FVKESK. CDR3 in DNA: TGTGCCAGCAGCCCAGCCCAAGGGTACTACGAGCAGTACTTC. Protein sequence: CASSPAQGYYEQYF.

The table lists this clonotype with many counts. The V call is TRBV6-4, the J call TRBJ2-1, with a possible D match to TRBD2 (6 bases). The V end lost 6 bases, the J end lost 1 base, and 16 bases lay between the germline ends. CDR3 length equals 16 residues. Germline CDR1 is MRHNA and CDR2 is SNTAGT. The CDR3 sequence: CASSHRRGGSYNEQFF. In DNA, the CDR3 is TGTGCCAGCAGCCACCGGCGGGGAGGATCCTACAATGAGCAGTTCTTC.

This clonotype was seen a few times. This chain joins TRBV20-1 and TRBJ2-5; TRBD2 agrees at 7 bases. Germline V gene data show CDR1 as DFQATT and CDR2 as SNEGSKA (reference sequence). V was pared by 2 bases and J by 1 base, with 7 bases of the junction left unmatched. This CDR3 has 15 amino acids. CDR3 residues: CSARIPAGIQETQYF. The CDR3 DNA is TGCAGTGCTAGAATCCCAGCGGGGATCCAAGAGACCCAGTACTTC.

This clonotype was observed many times. This chain connects TRBV11-2 to TRBJ2-7, with D uncertain. The germline gives CDR1 SGHAT, CDR2 FQNNGV. The CDR3 loop spans 12 amino acids. Trimming took off 5 bases at V and 6 bases at J, with 11 bases between the two ends. The CDR3 coding sequence is TGTGCCAGCAGCCGAAGTTTCCGCGAGCAGTACTTC. It specifies CASSRSFREQYF. The complete variable domain, with remaining parts taken from reference TRBV11-2 and TRBJ2-7, reads EAGVAQSPRYKIIEKRQSVAFWCNPISGHATLYWYQQILGQGPKLLIQFQNNGVVDDSQLPKDRFSAERLKGVDSTLKIQPAKLEDSAVYLCASSRSFREQYFGPGTRLTVT.

This clonotype showed up many times. The CDR3 bases are TGTGCTAGTGGTTCTCCCAGGACAGGGACTGGAAACACCATATATTTT. This sequence encodes CASGSPRTGTGNTIYF. The J gene is TRBJ1-3, the V gene TRBV12-5; TRBD1 agrees at 8 bases. The CDR3 has 16 amino acids. V lost 4 bases, J lost 2 bases, and 7 bases stayed unmatched. Germline V CDR1 and CDR2: LGHNT, FRNRAP.

This clonotype has at least ten counts. The J gene is TRBJ1-1, the V gene TRBV7-3, with 12 bases lining up with TRBD1. Germline CDR1 is SGHTA and CDR2 is FQGTGA. J lost 6 bases, V lost 5 bases, and 7 bases had no gene match. CDR3 length: 15 residues. As DNA, the CDR3 is TGTGCCAGCAGCCTTTCCGGGACAGGGGGCGCTGAAGCTTTCTTT. Its translation: CASSLSGTGGAEAFF.

There are many counts of this clonotype. The chain employs TRBV19 and TRBJ2-7; TRBD2 is a possible D gene (5 bases). CDR1 and CDR2 (germline): LNHDA, SQIVND (reference sequence). The CDR3 contains 15 residues. V was trimmed by 0 bases and J by 2 bases, leaving 11 bases between them. CDR3 in amino acids: CASSIDPGGTYEQYF. The CDR3 DNA is TGTGCCAGTAGTATAGACCCCGGAGGCACCTACGAGCAGTACTTC.

This clonotype was picked up a small number of times. V gene TRBV30 combines with J gene TRBJ2-3, with unresolved D. This CDR3 has 12 residues. The V gene's germline CDR1 is GTSNPN and CDR2 SVGIG (reference sequence). V lost 3 bases and J 5 bases, leaving 9 bases between the germline ends. For the CDR3, the DNA is TGTGCCTGGAGGGCCTTAGGAGATACGCAGTATTTT. Amino acid sequence: CAWRALGDTQYF.

This clonotype was picked up many times. This sequence joins TRBV29-1 and TRBJ2-2, with 7 bases lining up with TRBD1. The junction had 7 bases not matched to a gene; V was cut back by 5 bases and J by 4 bases. Germline loops: CDR1 SQVTM, CDR2 ANQGSEA. The CDR3 has 14 residues. CDR3 residues: CSVRTTGRTGELFF. DNA of the CDR3: TGCAGCGTTCGGACGACAGGGCGCACCGGGGAGCTGTTTTTT.

The chain employs TRBV20-1 and TRBJ1-1; D not resolved. There are 16 residues in the CDR3. The germline V gene encodes CDR1 DFQATT and CDR2 SNEGSKA (reference sequence). V gave up 2 bases and J gave up 1 base, with 17 bases separating them. Written as DNA, the CDR3 is TGCAGTGCTAGACTAATCGCCGCCGGATCGAACACTGAAGCTTTCTTT. As protein: CSARLIAAGSNTEAFF.

This clonotype was counted ten times or more. This chain connects TRBV7-8 to TRBJ2-1; the match to TRBD2 covers 10 bases. Trimming at V came to 8 bases and at J to 6 bases, leaving 10 bases not matched to a gene. The CDR3 totals 15 residues. CDR1 SGHVS and CDR2 FQNEAQ come from the germline V gene. The CDR3 loop reads CASSSGGASSNEQFF. CDR3 sequence (DNA): TGTGCCAGCTCAAGCGGGGGGGCCTCGAGCAATGAGCAGTTCTTC. Full variable domain (rest looked up from reference TRBV7-8 and TRBJ2-1): GAGVSQSPRYKVAKRGQDVALRCDPISGHVSLFWYQQALGQGPEFLTYFQNEAQLDKSGLPSDRFFAERPEGSVSTLKIQRTQQEDSAVYLCASSSGGASSNEQFFGPGTRLTVL.

The chain links TRBV3-1 to TRBJ1-1, with D unresolved. Germline CDR1 LGHDT, CDR2 YNNKEL (reference sequence). V lost 4 bases to trimming and J lost 5 bases, with 8 bases between them. This CDR3 comprises 12 residues. CDR3 protein: CASSLEWTEAFF. The CDR3 nucleotides are TGTGCCAGCAGCCTCGAGTGGACTGAAGCTTTCTTT.

This clonotype was seen ten or more times. The chain's CDR3 is CAWSPPGFGEETQYF. The CDR3 DNA is TGTGCCTGGAGTCCCCCGGGGTTCGGGGAGGAGACCCAGTACTTC. The chain links TRBV30 to TRBJ2-5; possibly TRBD2 for D (5 bases). The CDR3 sequence is 15 residues long. Germline loops: CDR1 GTSNPN, CDR2 SVGIG (reference sequence). Trimming took 2 bases from V and 5 from J, leaving 18 bases between them.

This clonotype occurred many times. V gene TRBV6-2 or TRBV6-3 combines with J gene TRBJ1-1, with 7 bases that match TRBD1. The V gene's germline CDR1 is MNHEY and CDR2 SVGEGT. V lost 8 bases and J lost 0; bases outside the gene matches: 6. The CDR3 is 14 residues long. The CDR3 nucleotides are TGTGCCAGCCGAAGCAGGGGGTTGAACACTGAAGCTTTCTTT. As protein: CASRSRGLNTEAFF.

Ten or more counts support this clonotype. The V gene is TRBV7-9, the J gene TRBJ1-5, with D uncertain. Per the germline V gene, CDR1 is SEHNR and CDR2 is FQNEAQ (reference sequence). Trimming cost V 5 bases and J 5 bases, with 7 bases left between them. CDR3 length: 12 amino acids. CDR3 sequence: CASSRYYQPQHF. CDR3 in DNA: TGTGCCAGCAGCCGGTATTATCAGCCCCAGCATTTT.

This clonotype has only a few counts. The chain carries TRBV25-1 and TRBJ2-2, with 7 bases fitting TRBD1. V lost 8 bases to trimming and J lost 0 bases; unmatched junction nucleotides: 3. Germline V gene lookup returns CDR1 MGHDK and CDR2 SYGVNS. The CDR3 consists of 14 residues. The DNA of the CDR3 is TGTGCCAGCCGGGACAGCCCGAACACCGGGGAGCTGTTTTTT. Translation gives CASRDSPNTGELFF.

The chain combines TRBV7-9 with TRBJ1-5, with 7 bases lining up with TRBD1. V dropped 5 bases and J dropped 5; count of bases not matched to a gene: 6. Germline V lookup: CDR1 SEHNR, CDR2 FQNEAQ (reference sequence). CDR3 size: 14 residues. The CDR3 DNA is TGTGCCAGCAGCAGGGGGACAGTTGATCAGCCCCAGCATTTT. Translating it yields CASSRGTVDQPQHF.

This clonotype was counted at least ten times. The CDR3 DNA is TGCGCCAGCAGCTTGGAAGTCGGGTCCGCGATTAGCTACACCTTC. It encodes CASSLEVGSAISYTF. This rearrangement joins TRBV5-1 to TRBJ1-2; D not certain. Between the trimmed V and J ends, which lost 0 bases and 9 bases, there was a span of 18 bases. The CDR3 is made up of 15 amino acids. Looked up from germline, CDR1 is SGHRS and CDR2 is YFSETQ.

Ten or more counts support this clonotype. The CDR3 here is CASSSGQGASEKLFF. In nucleotides, the CDR3 is TGTGCCAGCAGTTCCGGACAGGGGGCGAGTGAAAAACTGTTTTTT. The chain employs TRBV12-3 or TRBV12-4 and TRBJ1-4; 11 bases align to TRBD1. Trimming took 4 bases from V and 7 from J; bases not matched to a gene: 5. There are 15 residues in the CDR3.

This clonotype was detected many times. This sequence joins TRBV28 and TRBJ1-4; unclear D gene. V lost 5 bases and J 11 bases, leaving 21 bases between the germline ends. The CDR3 spans 15 residues. CDR1 is MDHEN, CDR2 SYDVKM, per germline. CDR3 sequence reads: CASSTDEGSSYKLFF. DNA of the CDR3: TGTGCCAGCAGTACGGACGAGGGTTCGTCTTATAAACTGTTTTTT.

The sample holds many counts of this clonotype. V is TRBV29-1 and J is TRBJ2-3; maybe TRBD1 (5 bases). V was cut by 5 bases and J by 4 bases, with 7 bases left in between. CDR1 is SQVTM, CDR2 ANQGSEA, per germline. The CDR3 spans 11 residues. CDR3 nucleotide sequence: TGCAGCGTTCAGGGCTCAGATACGCAGTATTTT. Protein sequence: CSVQGSDTQYF.

In this sample, this clonotype turned up many times. The CDR3 region is CASYLTGGTEAFF. CDR3 in DNA: TGTGCCAGCTACCTAACGGGGGGCACTGAAGCTTTCTTT. This chain uses TRBV25-1 with TRBJ1-1, with D possibly matching TRBD1 (5 bases). The V gene lost 8 bases and the J gene lost 4 bases, with 14 bases spanning the gap. This CDR3 is 13 amino acids long. Germline V CDR1 and CDR2: MGHDK, SYGVNS.

This clonotype was recorded at least ten times. The V gene is TRBV5-1, the J gene TRBJ2-1; TRBD1 matches at 10 bases. This CDR3 spans 14 amino acids. V shed 5 bases and J 10 bases; nucleotides not matched to a gene: 9. CDR1 is SGHRS, CDR2 YFSETQ, per germline. CDR3 DNA sequence: TGCGCCAGCAGATCCGGGACAGGGGCAGAGGAGCAGTTCTTC. This sequence encodes CASRSGTGAEEQFF.

CDR3 protein: CAIRTSTVGGTEAFF. The CDR3 coding sequence is TGTGCCATCAGGACTTCCACAGTAGGGGGCACTGAAGCTTTCTTT. This chain joins TRBV10-3 and TRBJ1-1; maybe TRBD1 (6 bases). This CDR3 contains 15 residues. Germline V gene data show CDR1 as ENHRY and CDR2 as SYGVKD. The ends were cut back, 6 bases at V and 4 bases at J, with 18 bases in the middle.

The chain employs TRBV29-1 and TRBJ1-2; D is uncertain. V gave up 8 bases and J gave up 3 bases, with 10 bases separating them. Germline lookup yields CDR1 SQVTM and CDR2 ANQGSEA. The CDR3 contains 11 residues. CDR3 sequence: CSLGLDYGYTF. CDR3 coding DNA: TGCAGCCTCGGGTTGGACTATGGCTACACCTTC.

The V call is TRBV2, the J call TRBJ2-1; perhaps TRBD2 as D (5 bases). Trimming stripped 5 bases from V and 4 bases from J, with 18 bases between. The CDR3 consists of 16 residues. Germline assignment: CDR1 SNHLY and CDR2 FYNNEI. The CDR3 nucleotides read TGTGCCAGCAGTCCTCGTCGGACTCGCCTATACAATGAGCAGTTCTTC. Amino acid sequence: CASSPRRTRLYNEQFF.

This clonotype showed up many times. V gene TRBV7-9 combines with J gene TRBJ2-7, with TRBD1 identical over 7 bases. The CDR3 consists of 15 residues. With 3 bases clipped from V and 0 bases from J, the junction kept 5 bases outside the gene matches. The germline V gene has CDR1 SEHNR and CDR2 FQNEAQ (reference sequence). CDR3 sequence (DNA): TGTGCCAGCAGCTTTACAGGGGAGCTCTCCTACGAGCAGTACTTC. Its translation is CASSFTGELSYEQYF.

This clonotype was found many times. The chain combines TRBV25-1 with TRBJ2-7; D is perhaps TRBD2 (6 bases). The V and J ends lost 1 base and 6 bases respectively, with 10 bases between them. This CDR3 has 13 amino acids. The germline CDR1 and CDR2 sequences are MGHDK and SYGVNS. The CDR3 nucleotides read TGTGCCAGCAGTGAATTCGGAGGGCGCGAGCAGTACTTC. Translation: CASSEFGGREQYF.